This T cell receptor beta chain was found in a study of blood T cell repertoires in COVID-19. Study-level background: Specimens from acute and convalescent COVID-19 originated in the United States, Italy and Spain.

Concerning this clone: An end of the junction does not agree with germline; a read error may underlie this.

Germline lookup yields CDR1 SSHAT and CDR2 FNYEAQ (reference sequence). The CDR3 is made up of 13 amino acids. Repertoires were generated with immunoSEQ multiplex PCR, while TCRdb's copy carries only in-frame clones and drops some. The repertoire consists of roughly 110,000 clones, with around nine tenths occurring once and the leading ten covering 8.4%. The source is a woman between 70 and 85 years old who had recovered from COVID-19. Sequencing input: peripheral blood. The J gene is TRBJ2-1, the V gene TRBV7-7; 7 positions agree with TRBD1. CDR3 sequence reads: CASSRDRVGEQFF. CDR3 in DNA: TGTGCTAGCAGCCGCGACAGGGTAGGTGAGCAGTTCTTC.